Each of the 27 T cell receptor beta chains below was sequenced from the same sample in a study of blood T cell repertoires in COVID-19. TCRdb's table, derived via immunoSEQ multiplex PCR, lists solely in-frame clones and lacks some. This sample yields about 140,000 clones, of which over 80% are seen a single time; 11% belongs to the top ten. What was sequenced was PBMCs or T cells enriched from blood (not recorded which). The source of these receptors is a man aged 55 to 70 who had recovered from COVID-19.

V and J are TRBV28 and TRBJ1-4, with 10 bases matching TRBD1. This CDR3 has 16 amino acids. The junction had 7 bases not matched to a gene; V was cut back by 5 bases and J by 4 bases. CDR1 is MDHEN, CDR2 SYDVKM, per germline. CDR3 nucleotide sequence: TGTGCCAGCAGTCCGCTCGACAGGGGGCGTAATGAAAAACTGTTTTTT. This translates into CASSPLDRGRNEKLFF.

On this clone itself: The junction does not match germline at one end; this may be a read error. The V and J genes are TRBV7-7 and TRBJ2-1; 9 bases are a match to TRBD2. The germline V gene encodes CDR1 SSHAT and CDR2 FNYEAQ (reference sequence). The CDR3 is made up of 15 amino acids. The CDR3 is CASTPGLAPPNEQFF. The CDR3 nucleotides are TGTGCTAGCACCCCGGGACTAGCCCCCCCCAATGAGCAGTTCTTC.

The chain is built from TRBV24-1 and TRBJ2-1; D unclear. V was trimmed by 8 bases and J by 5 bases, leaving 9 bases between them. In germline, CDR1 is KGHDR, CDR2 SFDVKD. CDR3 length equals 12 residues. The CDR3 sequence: CATMAQNNEQFF. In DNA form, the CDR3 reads TGTGCCACCATGGCTCAAAACAATGAGCAGTTCTTC.

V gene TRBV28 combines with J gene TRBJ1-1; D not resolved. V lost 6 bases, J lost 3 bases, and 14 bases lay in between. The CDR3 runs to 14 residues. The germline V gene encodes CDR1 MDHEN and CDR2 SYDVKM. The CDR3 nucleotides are TGTGCCAGCAGCCCTGGGAGGTCGGACACTGAAGCTTTCTTT. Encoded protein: CASSPGRSDTEAFF.

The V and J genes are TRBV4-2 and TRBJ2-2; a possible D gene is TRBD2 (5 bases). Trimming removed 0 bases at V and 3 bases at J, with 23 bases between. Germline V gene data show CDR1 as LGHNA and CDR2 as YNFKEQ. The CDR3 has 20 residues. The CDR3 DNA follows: TGTGCCAGCAGCCAAGAGGTCATTGCGGGTTCGAAAACGGACACCGGGGAGCTGTTTTTT. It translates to CASSQEVIAGSKTDTGELFF.

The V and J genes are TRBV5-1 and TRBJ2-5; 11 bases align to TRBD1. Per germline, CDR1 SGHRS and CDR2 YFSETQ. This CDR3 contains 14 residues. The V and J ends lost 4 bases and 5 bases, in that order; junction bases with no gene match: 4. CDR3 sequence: CASSRGQGDETQYF. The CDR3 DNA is TGCGCCAGCAGCCGGGGACAGGGGGATGAGACCCAGTACTTC.

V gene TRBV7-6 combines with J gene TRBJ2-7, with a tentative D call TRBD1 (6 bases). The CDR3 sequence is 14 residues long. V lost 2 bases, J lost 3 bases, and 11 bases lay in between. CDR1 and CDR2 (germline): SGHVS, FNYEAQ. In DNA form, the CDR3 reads TGTGCCAGCAGCTTAAAGGCAGGGGACTACGAGCAGTACTTC. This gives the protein CASSLKAGDYEQYF. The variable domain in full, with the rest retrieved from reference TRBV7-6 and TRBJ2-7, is GAGVSQSPRYKVTKRGQDVALRCDPISGHVSLYWYRQALGQGPEFLTYFNYEAQQDKSGLPNDRFSAERPEGSISTLTIQRTEQRDSAMYRCASSLKAGDYEQYFGPGTRLTVT.

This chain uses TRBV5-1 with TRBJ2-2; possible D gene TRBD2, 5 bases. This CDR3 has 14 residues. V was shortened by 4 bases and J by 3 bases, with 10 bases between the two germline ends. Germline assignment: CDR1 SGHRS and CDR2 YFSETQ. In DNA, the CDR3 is TGCGCCAGCAGCCACGACGGGGACACCGGGGAGCTGTTTTTT. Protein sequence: CASSHDGDTGELFF. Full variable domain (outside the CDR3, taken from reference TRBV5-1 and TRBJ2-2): KAGVTQTPRYLIKTRGQQVTLSCSPISGHRSVSWYQQTPGQGLQFLFEYFSETQRNKGNFPGRFSGRQFSNSRSEMNVSTLELGDSALYLCASSHDGDTGELFFGEGSRLTVL.

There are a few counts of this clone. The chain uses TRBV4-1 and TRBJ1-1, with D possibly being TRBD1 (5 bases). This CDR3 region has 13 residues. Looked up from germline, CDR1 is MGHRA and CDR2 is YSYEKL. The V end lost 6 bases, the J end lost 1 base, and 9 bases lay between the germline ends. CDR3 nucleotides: TGCGCCAGCAGAAACCAGGGGAACACTGAAGCTTTCTTT. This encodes CASRNQGNTEAFF.

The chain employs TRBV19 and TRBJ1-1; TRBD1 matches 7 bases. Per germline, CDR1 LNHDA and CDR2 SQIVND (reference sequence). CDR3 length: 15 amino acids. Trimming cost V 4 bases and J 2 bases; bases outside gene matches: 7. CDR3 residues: CASSNNRGLNTEAFF. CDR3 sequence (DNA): TGTGCCAGTAGTAACAACAGGGGACTTAACACTGAAGCTTTCTTT.

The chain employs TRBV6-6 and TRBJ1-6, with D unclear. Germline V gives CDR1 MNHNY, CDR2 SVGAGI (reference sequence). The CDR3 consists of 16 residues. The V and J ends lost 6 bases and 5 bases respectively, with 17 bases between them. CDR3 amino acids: CASSPRSAGDNSPLHF. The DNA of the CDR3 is TGTGCCAGCAGCCCCCGGTCCGCAGGCGATAATTCACCCCTCCACTTT.

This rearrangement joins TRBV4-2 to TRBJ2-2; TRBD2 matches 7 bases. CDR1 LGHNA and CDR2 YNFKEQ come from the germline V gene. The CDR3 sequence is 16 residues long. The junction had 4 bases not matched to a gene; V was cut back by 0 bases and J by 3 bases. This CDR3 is CASSQEGGRYTGELFF. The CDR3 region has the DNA TGTGCCAGCAGCCAAGAGGGAGGGAGATACACCGGGGAGCTGTTTTTT.

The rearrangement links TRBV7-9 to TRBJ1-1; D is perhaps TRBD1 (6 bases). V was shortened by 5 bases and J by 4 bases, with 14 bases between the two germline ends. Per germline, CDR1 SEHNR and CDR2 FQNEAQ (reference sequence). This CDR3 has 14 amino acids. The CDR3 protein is CASSPRTVITEAFF. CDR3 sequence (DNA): TGTGCCAGCAGCCCGAGGACAGTCATCACTGAAGCTTTCTTT.

Here the CDR3 reads CASSLINSYEQFF. In DNA form, the CDR3 reads TGTGCCAGCAGCCTCATCAACTCCTATGAGCAGTTCTTC. The chain is built from TRBV3-1 (or the pseudogene TRBV3-2) and TRBJ2-1; D is unclear. The CDR3 consists of 13 residues. Per the germline V gene, CDR1 is LGHDT and CDR2 is YNNKEL (reference sequence). Trimming stripped 4 bases from V and 8 bases from J, with 12 bases between.

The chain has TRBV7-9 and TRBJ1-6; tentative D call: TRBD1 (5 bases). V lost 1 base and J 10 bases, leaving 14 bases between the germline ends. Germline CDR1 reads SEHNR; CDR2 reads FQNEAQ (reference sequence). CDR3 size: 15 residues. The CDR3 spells CASSLEGGVDSPLHF. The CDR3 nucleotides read TGTGCCAGCAGCTTAGAAGGAGGGGTTGACTCACCCCTCCACTTT.

As DNA, the CDR3 is TGTGCCAGCAGCGTAGGGTCGGAGGGGCCCAACCTCTCCTACGAGCAGTACTTC. Translated: CASSVGSEGPNLSYEQYF. The rearrangement uses TRBV9 and TRBJ2-7; TRBD2 might be the D (6 bases). This CDR3 is 18 amino acids long. CDR1 is SGDLS, CDR2 YYNGEE, per germline. The V gene lost 0 bases and the J gene lost 0 bases, with 19 bases spanning the gap.

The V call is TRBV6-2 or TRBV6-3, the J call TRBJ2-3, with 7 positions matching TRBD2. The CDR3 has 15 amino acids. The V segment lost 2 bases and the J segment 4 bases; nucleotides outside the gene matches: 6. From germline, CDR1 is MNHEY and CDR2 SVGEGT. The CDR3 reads CASSYGGEAADTQYF. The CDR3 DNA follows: TGTGCCAGCAGTTACGGGGGGGAGGCGGCAGATACGCAGTATTTT.

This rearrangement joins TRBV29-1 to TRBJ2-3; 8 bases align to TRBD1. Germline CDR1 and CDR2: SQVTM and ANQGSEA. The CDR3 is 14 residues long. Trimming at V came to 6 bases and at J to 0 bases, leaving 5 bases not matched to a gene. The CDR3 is CSVGDRPSTDTQYF. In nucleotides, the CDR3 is TGCAGCGTGGGGGACAGGCCAAGCACAGATACGCAGTATTTT.

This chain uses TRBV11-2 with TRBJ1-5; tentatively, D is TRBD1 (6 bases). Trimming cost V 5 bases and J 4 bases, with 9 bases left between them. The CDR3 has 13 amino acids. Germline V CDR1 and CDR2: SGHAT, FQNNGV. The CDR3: CASSPDRNQPQHF. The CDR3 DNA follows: TGTGCCAGCAGCCCCGACAGGAATCAGCCCCAGCATTTT.

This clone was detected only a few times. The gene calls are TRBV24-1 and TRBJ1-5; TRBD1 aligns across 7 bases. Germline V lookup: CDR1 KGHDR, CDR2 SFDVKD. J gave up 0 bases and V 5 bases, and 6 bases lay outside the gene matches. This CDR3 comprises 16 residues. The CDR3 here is CATSAQGTSSNQPQHF. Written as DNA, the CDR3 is TGTGCCACCAGTGCACAGGGGACTTCTAGCAATCAGCCCCAGCATTTT.

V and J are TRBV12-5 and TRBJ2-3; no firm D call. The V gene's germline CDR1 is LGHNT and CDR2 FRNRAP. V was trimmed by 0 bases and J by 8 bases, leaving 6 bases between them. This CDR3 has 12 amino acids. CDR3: CASGLVSGTQYF. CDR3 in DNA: TGTGCTAGTGGTTTGGTCTCGGGTACGCAGTATTTT.

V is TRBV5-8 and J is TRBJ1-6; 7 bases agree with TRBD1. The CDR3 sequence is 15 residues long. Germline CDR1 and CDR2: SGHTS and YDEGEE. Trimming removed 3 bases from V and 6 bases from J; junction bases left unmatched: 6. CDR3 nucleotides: TGTGCCAGCAGCTCCCTAGGGACAGCTAATTCACCCCTCCACTTT. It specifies CASSSLGTANSPLHF.

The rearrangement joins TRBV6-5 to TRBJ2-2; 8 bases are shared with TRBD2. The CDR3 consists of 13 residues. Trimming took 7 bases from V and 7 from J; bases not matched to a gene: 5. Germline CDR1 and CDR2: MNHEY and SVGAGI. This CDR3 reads CASTFSGIGELFF. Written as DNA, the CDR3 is TGTGCCAGCACCTTTAGCGGGATCGGGGAGCTGTTTTTT.

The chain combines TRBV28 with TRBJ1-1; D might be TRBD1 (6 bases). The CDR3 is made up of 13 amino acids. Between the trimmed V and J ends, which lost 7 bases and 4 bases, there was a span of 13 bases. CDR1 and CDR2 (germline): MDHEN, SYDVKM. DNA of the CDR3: TGTGCCAGCACGGGGGGCTTTGCCACTGAAGCTTTCTTT. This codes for CASTGGFATEAFF.

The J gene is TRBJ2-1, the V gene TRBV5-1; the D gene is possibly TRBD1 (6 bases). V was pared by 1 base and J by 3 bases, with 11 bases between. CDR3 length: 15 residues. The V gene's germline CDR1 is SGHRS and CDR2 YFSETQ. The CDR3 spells CASSLTGNNYNEQFF. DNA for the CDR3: TGCGCCAGCAGCTTGACAGGGAATAACTACAATGAGCAGTTCTTC.

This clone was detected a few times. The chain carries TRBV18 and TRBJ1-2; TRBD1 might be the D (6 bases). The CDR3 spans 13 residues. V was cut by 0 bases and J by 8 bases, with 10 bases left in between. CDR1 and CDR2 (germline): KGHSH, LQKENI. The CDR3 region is CASSPPRGTGYTF. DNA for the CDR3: TGTGCCAGCTCACCACCGAGGGGGACGGGCTACACCTTC.

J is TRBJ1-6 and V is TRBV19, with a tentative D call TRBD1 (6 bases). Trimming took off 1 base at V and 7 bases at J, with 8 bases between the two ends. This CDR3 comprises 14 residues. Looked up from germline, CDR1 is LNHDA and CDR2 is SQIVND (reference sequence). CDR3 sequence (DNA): TGTGCCAGTAGTATAGGCCAGGGGAATTCACCCCTCCACTTT. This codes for CASSIGQGNSPLHF. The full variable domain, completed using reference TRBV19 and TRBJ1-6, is DGGITQSPKYLFRKEGQNVTLSCEQNLNHDAMYWYRQDPGQGLRLIYYSQIVNDFQKGDIAEGYSVSREKKESFPLTVTSAQKNPTAFYLCASSIGQGNSPLHFGNGTRLTVT.